Listed below are T cell receptor beta chains from one sample, sequenced in a study of monozygotic twins with inflammatory bowel disease. TCRdb reprocessed the 5' RACE reads and keeps a single row for each CDR3 protein, giving no DNA. This repertoire includes approximately 140,000 distinct CDR3 sequences. The sequenced sample consisted of blood. Every receptor here comes from a human donor with ulcerative colitis or Crohn's disease, or a healthy co-twin of an affected twin (not recorded which). Both conserved end residues are part of each CDR3.

v_call: TRBV2
j_call: TRBJ1-6
cdr3_aa: CASSDGIGQGISPLHF

v_call: TRBV27
j_call: TRBJ2-4
cdr3_aa: CASSAGTGENIQYF

v_call: TRBV6-5
j_call: TRBJ1-1
cdr3_aa: CASIRGPDLDTEAFF

v_call: TRBV20-1
j_call: TRBJ2-3
cdr3_aa: CSANSGERGTTDTQYF

v_call: TRBV28
j_call: TRBJ2-6
cdr3_aa: CAVDRGSGANVLTF

v_call: TRBV20-1
j_call: TRBJ1-5
cdr3_aa: CSALGGADRPQHF

v_call: TRBV7-2
j_call: TRBJ2-5
cdr3_aa: CASSWDRGQQETQYF

v_call: TRBV5-1
j_call: TRBJ1-5
cdr3_aa: CASSSGTGSNQPQHF

v_call: TRBV12-3/TRBV12-4
j_call: TRBJ1-2
cdr3_aa: CASGWTGGARDSTF

v_call: TRBV29-1
j_call: TRBJ1-6
cdr3_aa: CSVGHGVDSPLHF

v_call: TRBV20-1
j_call: TRBJ2-7
cdr3_aa: CSARGSAVSYEQYF

v_call: TRBV27
j_call: TRBJ2-2
cdr3_aa: CASSPTTGATGELFF

v_call: TRBV11-1
j_call: TRBJ2-7
cdr3_aa: CASSIDGTSPRYF

v_call: TRBV5-6
j_call: TRBJ1-4
cdr3_aa: CASSSPRTGGKLFF

v_call: TRBV7-2
j_call: TRBJ1-5
cdr3_aa: CASSRDSYSNQPQHF

v_call: TRBV29-1
j_call: TRBJ2-3
cdr3_aa: CSVRGGHTDTQYF

v_call: TRBV18
j_call: TRBJ1-5
cdr3_aa: CASSPNTGTGRQPQHF

v_call: TRBV5-1
j_call: TRBJ2-6
cdr3_aa: CASSPILGANVLTF

v_call: TRBV6-2/TRBV6-3
j_call: TRBJ1-5
cdr3_aa: CASGITTGILNQPQHF

v_call: TRBV6-5
j_call: TRBJ2-7
cdr3_aa: CASSYSSRPYEQYF

v_call: TRBV20-1
j_call: TRBJ1-2
cdr3_aa: CSARQGYGYTF

v_call: TRBV11-2
j_call: TRBJ2-6
cdr3_aa: CASSLIRGRNSGANVLTF

v_call: TRBV5-1
j_call: TRBJ2-1
cdr3_aa: CASSLMRSSYNEQFF

v_call: TRBV6-1
j_call: TRBJ1-2
cdr3_aa: CASRGFRGSSYGYTF

v_call: TRBV21-1
j_call: TRBJ2-7
cdr3_aa: CASSKDREQGHYEQYF

v_call: TRBV7-2
j_call: TRBJ2-1
cdr3_aa: CASSPRGGVSGEQFF

v_call: TRBV5-1
j_call: TRBJ2-7
cdr3_aa: CASSSPGARYEQYF

v_call: TRBV7-2
j_call: TRBJ2-3
cdr3_aa: CASSSLGSEYF

v_call: TRBV20-1
j_call: TRBJ1-5
cdr3_aa: CSARVTAYSNQPQHF

v_call: TRBV7-6
j_call: TRBJ2-1
cdr3_aa: CASSFTGTGKNEQFF

v_call: TRBV20-1
j_call: TRBJ2-4
cdr3_aa: CSARGRTPGEYF

v_call: TRBV9
j_call: TRBJ2-3
cdr3_aa: CASSGTFGGADTQYF

v_call: TRBV20-1
j_call: TRBJ2-2
cdr3_aa: CSARSGRLSTGELFF

v_call: TRBV10-3
j_call: TRBJ2-2
cdr3_aa: CATGLAGVLNTGELFF

v_call: TRBV20-1
j_call: TRBJ2-7
cdr3_aa: CSARITGAATRSYEQYF

v_call: TRBV5-1
j_call: TRBJ1-1
cdr3_aa: CASKTPNMNTEAFF

v_call: TRBV5-1
j_call: TRBJ1-1
cdr3_aa: CASSLGVGQMNTEAFF

v_call: TRBV5-4
j_call: TRBJ2-7
cdr3_aa: CASRPSISYEQYF

v_call: TRBV9
j_call: TRBJ1-3
cdr3_aa: CASSVAPGKGAAGNTIYF

v_call: TRBV20-1
j_call: TRBJ2-4
cdr3_aa: CSARAKNIQYF

v_call: TRBV6-1
j_call: TRBJ1-6
cdr3_aa: CASSIPGQGRDGDNSPLHF

v_call: TRBV12-3/TRBV12-4
j_call: TRBJ2-7
cdr3_aa: CASSSVVWSLPYEQYF

v_call: TRBV18
j_call: TRBJ2-7
cdr3_aa: CASSPLDRLSEQYF

v_call: TRBV25-1
j_call: TRBJ1-4
cdr3_aa: CASSRVATNEKLFF

v_call: TRBV5-1
j_call: TRBJ2-1
cdr3_aa: CASSYSGGDYYNEQFF

v_call: TRBV10-3
j_call: TRBJ2-1
cdr3_aa: CAIQERVSNNEQFF

v_call: TRBV7-2
j_call: TRBJ2-7
cdr3_aa: CASSLYGNYEQYF

v_call: TRBV11-2
j_call: TRBJ2-3
cdr3_aa: CASRGNVLDTQYF

v_call: TRBV5-1
j_call: TRBJ1-1
cdr3_aa: CASSLGDSNTEAFF

v_call: TRBV6-2/TRBV6-3
j_call: TRBJ2-7
cdr3_aa: CASSLDRGSREQYF

v_call: TRBV6-5
j_call: TRBJ2-1
cdr3_aa: CASSYDRGPYNEQFF